The 27 T cell receptor beta chains listed next were all sequenced from one sample in a study of control samples from healthy donors and cancer patients. TCRdb's table, derived via immunoSEQ multiplex PCR, lists solely in-frame clones and lacks some. The sample holds approximately 150,000 clones, approximately 92% seen once. Sequencing used blood. These receptors were collected from a man aged 25 to 45 in good health.

V is TRBV15 and J is TRBJ2-7; TRBD1 agrees at 9 bases. With 1 base clipped from V and 6 bases from J, the junction kept 7 bases outside the gene matches. The germline V gene encodes CDR1 LNHNV and CDR2 YYDKDF (reference sequence). CDR3 length: 15 residues. Written as DNA, the CDR3 is TGTGCCACCAGCAGAGTGGGACAGGGAAATCGCGAGCAGTACTTC. This sequence encodes CATSRVGQGNREQYF.

The chain has TRBV6-1 and TRBJ1-2, with a weak D call TRBD1 (5 bases). This CDR3 comprises 15 residues. From germline, CDR1 is MNHNS and CDR2 SASEGT. Deletions cut 1 base from V and 3 bases from J, with 12 bases between. CDR3 nucleotide sequence: TGTGCCAGCAGTGAAGAGAGGACAAGCGACTATGGCTACACCTTC. This sequence encodes CASSEERTSDYGYTF.

V is TRBV21-1 and J is TRBJ1-2. TRBV21-1 is designated a pseudogene. The CDR3 extends over 12 amino acids. In DNA, the CDR3 is TGTGCCAGCACCGGTCCTAACTATGGCTACACCTTC. The encoded protein is CASTGPNYGYTF.

J is TRBJ1-5 and V is TRBV5-1, with D possibly matching TRBD1 (5 bases). The germline V gene has CDR1 SGHRS and CDR2 YFSETQ. The V end was cut by 1 base, the J end by 1 base, with 9 bases between. This CDR3 spans 15 amino acids. CDR3 nucleotide sequence: TGCGCCAGCAGCTTGTTGGGGGGGAGCAATCAGCCCCAGCATTTT. It specifies CASSLLGGSNQPQHF.

The chain employs TRBV27 and TRBJ1-5; TRBD1 is a possible D gene (5 bases). There are 15 residues in the CDR3. CDR1 MNHEY and CDR2 SMNVEV come from the germline V gene (reference sequence). Trimming stripped 3 bases from V and 3 bases from J, with 12 bases between. CDR3 DNA: TGTGCCAGCAGTTTTCAGGGCCTCATCAATCAGCCCCAGCATTTT. Residues: CASSFQGLINQPQHF.

This chain links TRBV6-1 with TRBJ2-4; 9 bases fit TRBD2. The CDR3 totals 14 residues. Germline V CDR1 and CDR2: MNHNS, SASEGT. V lost 2 bases to trimming and J lost 9 bases; unmatched junction nucleotides: 5. CDR3 in amino acids: CASSELAGGGIQYF. The CDR3 DNA follows: TGTGCCAGCAGTGAACTCGCGGGGGGGGGCATTCAGTACTTC.

This chain uses TRBV5-4 with TRBJ1-3; possibly TRBD1 for D (5 bases). V lost 4 bases and J 0 bases, leaving 17 bases between the germline ends. The CDR3 is 17 residues long. Germline-derived CDR1 and CDR2 are SGHNT and YYREEE (reference sequence). The CDR3 spells CASSPGPRALSGNTIYF. The CDR3 nucleotides are TGTGCCAGCAGCCCAGGGCCCCGAGCCCTCTCTGGAAACACCATATATTTT.

This chain uses TRBV5-4 with TRBJ2-3, with 9 bases that match TRBD2. Trimming took 2 bases from V and 8 from J; bases not matched to a gene: 6. CDR1 is SGHNT and CDR2 is YYREEE in the germline V gene (reference sequence). CDR3 length equals 14 residues. The CDR3 nucleotides read TGTGCCAGCAGCTTTGGCGGGGGGGTGGGTACGCAGTATTTT. It encodes CASSFGGGVGTQYF.

This chain links TRBV7-3 with TRBJ2-2; D ambiguous. Germline V lookup: CDR1 SGHTA, CDR2 FQGTGA. Trimming pared 1 base from V and 10 bases from J, leaving 7 bases between. This CDR3 region has 12 residues. CDR3: CASSLKVVELFF. The CDR3, as DNA: TGTGCCAGCAGCTTAAAAGTTGTGGAGCTGTTTTTT. Using reference TRBV7-3 and TRBJ2-2 for the parts outside the CDR3, the full variable domain is GAGVSQTPSNKVTEKGKYVELRCDPISGHTALYWYRQSLGQGPEFLIYFQGTGAADDSGLPNDRFFAVRPEGSVSTLKIQRTERGDSAVYLCASSLKVVELFFGEGSRLTVL.

V gene TRBV27 combines with J gene TRBJ1-1; the D is unclear. Germline V gene data show CDR1 as MNHEY and CDR2 as SMNVEV (reference sequence). Trimming left V 6 bases short and J 4 bases short, with 12 bases between. The CDR3 length is 13 residues. The CDR3 here is CASSQTEFTEAFF. In nucleotides, the CDR3 is TGTGCCAGCAGCCAAACAGAATTCACTGAAGCTTTCTTT.

The rearrangement joins TRBV10-1 to TRBJ1-2, with a tentative D call TRBD1 (5 bases). CDR1 and CDR2 (germline): WNHNN, SYGVQD (reference sequence). There are 14 residues in the CDR3. The germline V and J ends were trimmed by 2 bases and 9 bases, with 16 bases remaining between them. CDR3 DNA sequence: TGCGCCAGCAGTGAGATTGGGGGGACTTCTCGCTACACCTTC. This translates into CASSEIGGTSRYTF.

The V gene is TRBV2, the J gene TRBJ2-7, with 8 bases fitting TRBD2. CDR1 and CDR2 from the germline V gene are SNHLY and FYNNEI. After removal of 6 bases from V and 7 bases from J, the junction contained 14 bases not matched to a gene. CDR3 length: 15 residues. The CDR3 loop reads CASSFGGARIWEQYF. CDR3 in DNA: TGTGCCAGCAGCTTCGGGGGGGCGCGAATTTGGGAGCAGTACTTC.

The chain carries TRBV28 and TRBJ1-1; 11 bases line up with TRBD1. The CDR3 length is 14 residues. Trimming took 5 bases from V and 4 from J; bases not matched to a gene: 3. Germline CDR1 is MDHEN and CDR2 is SYDVKM. The DNA for the CDR3 is TGTGCCAGCAGTGGGACAGGGGGGATCACTGAAGCTTTCTTT. Its protein product is CASSGTGGITEAFF.

The chain couples TRBV5-6 to TRBJ2-2; the D is unclear. This CDR3 contains 12 residues. Germline-derived CDR1 and CDR2 are SGHDT and YYEEEE. V lost 1 base, J lost 8 bases, and 6 bases lay in between. The CDR3 spells CASSLIRGELFF. CDR3 DNA: TGTGCCAGCAGCTTGATTAGAGGGGAGCTGTTTTTT.

The gene calls are TRBV6-5 and TRBJ2-4; 9 positions match TRBD1. There are 15 residues in the CDR3. The V gene's germline CDR1 is MNHEY and CDR2 SVGAGI. After removal of 6 bases from V and 2 bases from J, the junction contained 5 bases not matched to a gene. The CDR3 region is CASSPGTGTKNIQYF. As DNA, the CDR3 is TGTGCCAGCAGCCCCGGGACAGGGACCAAAAACATTCAGTACTTC.

The chain employs TRBV19 and TRBJ1-5; D is undetermined. Germline V lookup: CDR1 LNHDA, CDR2 SQIVND (reference sequence). This CDR3 region has 13 residues. Trimming removed 2 bases from V and 5 bases from J, with 7 bases in between. DNA of the CDR3: TGTGCCAGTAGTATAAGCGGCGATCAGCCCCAGCATTTT. As protein: CASSISGDQPQHF.

To note about this clone: The junction and the germline gene differ at one end; a read error may be behind it. The chain carries TRBV27 and TRBJ1-6, with 7 positions matching TRBD1. Germline CDR1 MNHEY, CDR2 SMNVEV (reference sequence). The CDR3 spans 16 residues. CDR3 sequence: CASRLSRDSYNSPLHF. CDR3 nucleotide sequence: TGTGCCAGCAGATTATCCCGGGACAGCTATAATTCACCCCTCCACTTT.

This clone was found once. CDR3 sequence reads: CASSADTGELFF. Written as DNA, the CDR3 is TGTGCCAGCAGCGCAGACACCGGGGAGCTGTTTTTT. The rearrangement links TRBV11-3 to TRBJ2-2, with no clear D. The CDR3 loop spans 12 amino acids. Germline values: CDR1 SGHNT, CDR2 YENEEA. V was trimmed by 5 bases and J by 3 bases, leaving 4 bases between them.

V and J are TRBV5-1 and TRBJ1-1; D possibly corresponds to TRBD1 (5 bases). There are 14 residues in the CDR3. The germline gives CDR1 SGHRS, CDR2 YFSETQ. V lost 0 bases and J 4 bases, leaving 10 bases between the germline ends. The CDR3 protein is CASSLDPGSTEAFF. As DNA, the CDR3 is TGCGCCAGCAGCTTGGACCCAGGGAGCACTGAAGCTTTCTTT.

The gene calls are TRBV6-1 and TRBJ2-7; no clear D gene. V shed 2 bases and J shed 6 bases, with 11 bases lying between them. In germline, CDR1 is MNHNS, CDR2 SASEGT. This CDR3 comprises 13 residues. As DNA, the CDR3 is TGTGCCAGCAGTGAAAGGGATCTTGGCGAGCAGTACTTC. The encoded protein is CASSERDLGEQYF.

The chain links TRBV6-5 to TRBJ2-2; a possible D gene is TRBD2 (5 bases). This CDR3 comprises 15 residues. Trimming removed 0 bases at V and 6 bases at J, with 11 bases between. Germline CDR1 and CDR2: MNHEY and SVGAGI. CDR3 amino acids: CASSYSGTSPGELFF. The CDR3 region has the DNA TGTGCCAGCAGTTACTCGGGCACTAGTCCCGGGGAGCTGTTTTTT.

The V and J genes are TRBV28 and TRBJ2-3; D is unresolved. CDR1 and CDR2 (germline): MDHEN, SYDVKM. Deletions cut 2 bases from V and 7 bases from J, with 7 bases between. The CDR3 contains 12 residues. CDR3 DNA sequence: TGTGCCAGCAGTTTAGTGGGAAATACGCAGTATTTT. Protein sequence: CASSLVGNTQYF.

V gene TRBV19 combines with J gene TRBJ2-2, with 16 bases identical to TRBD2. V gave up 4 bases and J gave up 4 bases; unmatched junction bases: 9. There are 19 residues in the CDR3. In germline, CDR1 is LNHDA, CDR2 SQIVND (reference sequence). CDR3: CASSTMGLAGGPGTGELFF. The CDR3 nucleotides read TGTGCCAGTAGTACGATGGGACTAGCGGGGGGGCCGGGCACCGGGGAGCTGTTTTTT.

This rearrangement joins TRBV5-1 to TRBJ1-1; TRBD1 matches at 9 bases. The CDR3 is 16 amino acids. Germline-derived CDR1 and CDR2 are SGHRS and YFSETQ. J gave up 7 bases and V 3 bases, and 13 bases lay outside the gene matches. As DNA, the CDR3 is TGCGCCAGCAGCTCGACCGGGACAGGGTTTAAGAGTGAAGCTTTCTTT. As protein: CASSSTGTGFKSEAFF.

V is TRBV6-5 and J is TRBJ1-2; maybe TRBD1 (6 bases). The V gene's germline CDR1 is MNHEY and CDR2 SVGAGI. The CDR3 loop spans 14 amino acids. V lost 6 bases to trimming and J lost 2 bases, with 13 bases between them. The CDR3 spells CASSEGVRNYGYTF. Here the CDR3 DNA reads TGTGCCAGCAGCGAGGGGGTCAGAAACTATGGCTACACCTTC.

This clone was found once. CDR3 amino acids: CATSSLWQENNQPQHF. The CDR3 DNA reads as TGTGCCACCAGCAGCTTGTGGCAGGAGAACAATCAGCCCCAGCATTTT. The chain employs TRBV15 and TRBJ1-5; D gene uncertain. V lost 3 bases to trimming and J lost 3 bases, with 15 bases between them. In germline, CDR1 is LNHNV, CDR2 YYDKDF (reference sequence). The CDR3 is 16 amino acids.

This chain links TRBV23-1 with TRBJ2-1, with 9 bases fitting TRBD1. TRBV23-1 qualifies as an ORF whose function is uncertain. J lost 5 bases, V lost 3 bases, and 11 bases had no gene match. CDR3 length: 17 amino acids. CDR3 region: CASSHDSTGGKNNEQFF. The DNA of the CDR3 is TGCGCCAGCAGTCATGATTCGACAGGGGGGAAAAACAATGAGCAGTTCTTC.